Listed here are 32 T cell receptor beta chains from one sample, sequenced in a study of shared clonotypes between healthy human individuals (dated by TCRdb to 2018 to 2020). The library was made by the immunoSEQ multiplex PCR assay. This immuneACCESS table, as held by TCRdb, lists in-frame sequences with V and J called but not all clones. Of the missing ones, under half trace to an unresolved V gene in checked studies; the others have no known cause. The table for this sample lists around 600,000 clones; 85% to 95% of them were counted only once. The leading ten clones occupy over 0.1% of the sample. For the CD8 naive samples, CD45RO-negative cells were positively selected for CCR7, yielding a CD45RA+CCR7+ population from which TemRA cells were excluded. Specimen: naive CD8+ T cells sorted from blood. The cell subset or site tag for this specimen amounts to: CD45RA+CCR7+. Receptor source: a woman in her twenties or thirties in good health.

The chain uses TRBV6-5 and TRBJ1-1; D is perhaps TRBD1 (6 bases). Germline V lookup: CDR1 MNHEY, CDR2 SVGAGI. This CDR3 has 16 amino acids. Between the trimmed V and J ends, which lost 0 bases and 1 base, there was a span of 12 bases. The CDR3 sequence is CASSYSYREGNTEAFF. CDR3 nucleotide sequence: TGTGCCAGCAGTTACTCATACAGGGAGGGGAACACTGAAGCTTTCTTT.

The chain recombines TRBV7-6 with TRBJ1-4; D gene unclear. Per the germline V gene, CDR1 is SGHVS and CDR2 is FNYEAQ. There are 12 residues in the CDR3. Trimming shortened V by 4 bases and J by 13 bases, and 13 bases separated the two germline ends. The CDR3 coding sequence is TGTGCCAGCAGCTCGAGAACAGCGGGACTGTTTTTT. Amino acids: CASSSRTAGLFF.

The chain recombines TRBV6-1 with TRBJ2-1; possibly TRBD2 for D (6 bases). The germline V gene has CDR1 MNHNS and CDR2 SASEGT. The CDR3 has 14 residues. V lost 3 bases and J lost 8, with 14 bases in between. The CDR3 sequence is CASSDRDSLDEQFF. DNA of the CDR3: TGTGCCAGCAGTGACCGGGACTCCCTCGATGAGCAGTTCTTC.

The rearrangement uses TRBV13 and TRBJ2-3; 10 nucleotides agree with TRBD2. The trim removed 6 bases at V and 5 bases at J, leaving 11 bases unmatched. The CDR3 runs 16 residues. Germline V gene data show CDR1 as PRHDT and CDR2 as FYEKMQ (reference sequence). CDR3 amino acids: CASSYPLAGVEDTQYF. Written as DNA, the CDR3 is TGTGCCAGCAGTTACCCCCTAGCGGGAGTTGAAGATACGCAGTATTTT.

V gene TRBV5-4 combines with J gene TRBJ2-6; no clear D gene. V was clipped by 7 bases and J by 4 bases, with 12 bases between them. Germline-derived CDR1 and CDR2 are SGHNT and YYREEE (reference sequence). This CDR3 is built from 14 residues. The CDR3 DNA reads TGTGCCAGCTCCCCAGGCATGGGGGCCAACGTCCTGACTTTC. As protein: CASSPGMGANVLTF.

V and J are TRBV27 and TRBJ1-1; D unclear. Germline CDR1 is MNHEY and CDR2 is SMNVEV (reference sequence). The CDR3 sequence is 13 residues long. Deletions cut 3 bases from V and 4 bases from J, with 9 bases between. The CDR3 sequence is CASSLGFSTEAFF. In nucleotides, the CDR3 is TGTGCCAGCAGTTTGGGTTTTAGCACTGAAGCTTTCTTT.

CDR3 in amino acids: CASSLWRTYEQYF. The CDR3 nucleotides are TGTGCCAGCAGCTTATGGCGGACCTACGAGCAGTACTTC. V gene TRBV11-2 combines with J gene TRBJ2-7; D is unresolved. Germline loops: CDR1 SGHAT, CDR2 FQNNGV. V was pared by 2 bases and J by 2 bases, with 7 bases between. There are 13 residues in the CDR3.

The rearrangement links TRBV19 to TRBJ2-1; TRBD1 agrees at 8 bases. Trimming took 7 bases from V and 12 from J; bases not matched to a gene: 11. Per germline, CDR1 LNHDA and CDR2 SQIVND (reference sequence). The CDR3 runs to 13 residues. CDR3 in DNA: TGTGCCAGTAAACCCGCGACAGGGGACGGGCAGTTCTTC. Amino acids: CASKPATGDGQFF. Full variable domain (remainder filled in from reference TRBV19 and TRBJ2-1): DGGITQSPKYLFRKEGQNVTLSCEQNLNHDAMYWYRQDPGQGLRLIYYSQIVNDFQKGDIAEGYSVSREKKESFPLTVTSAQKNPTAFYLCASKPATGDGQFFGPGTRLTVL.

As DNA, the CDR3 is TGTGCCAGCAGCTTAGATCGAGGTGCCCTCCACTTT. This translates into CASSLDRGALHF. This chain links TRBV11-2 with TRBJ1-6; no clear D. Trimming removed 0 bases from V and 14 bases from J, with 8 bases in between. Germline V gene sequence: CDR1 SGHAT, CDR2 FQNNGV. The length of the CDR3 is 12 residues.

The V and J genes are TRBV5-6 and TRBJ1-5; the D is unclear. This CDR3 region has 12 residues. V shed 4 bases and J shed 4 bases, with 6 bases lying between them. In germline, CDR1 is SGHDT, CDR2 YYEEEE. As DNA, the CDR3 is TGTGCCAGCAGCACTTTGAATCAGCCCCAGCATTTT. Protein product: CASSTLNQPQHF.

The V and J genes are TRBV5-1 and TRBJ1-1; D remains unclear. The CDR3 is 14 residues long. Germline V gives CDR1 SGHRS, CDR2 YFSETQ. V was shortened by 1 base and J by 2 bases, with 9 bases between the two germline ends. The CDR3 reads CASSLPEPNTEAFF. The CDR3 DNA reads TGCGCCAGCAGCTTGCCAGAGCCTAACACTGAAGCTTTCTTT.

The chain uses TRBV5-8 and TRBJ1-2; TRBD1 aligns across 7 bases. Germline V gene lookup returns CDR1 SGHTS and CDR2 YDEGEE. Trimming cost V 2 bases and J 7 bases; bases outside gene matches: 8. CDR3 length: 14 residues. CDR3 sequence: CASSLGRGRSGYTF. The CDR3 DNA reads TGTGCCAGCAGCTTAGGGAGGGGGCGAAGTGGCTACACCTTC. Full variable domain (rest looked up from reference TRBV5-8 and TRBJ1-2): EAGVTQSPTHLIKTRGQQATLRCSPISGHTSVYWYQQALGLGLQFLLWYDEGEERNRGNFPPRFSGRQFPNYSSELNVNALELEDSALYLCASSLGRGRSGYTFGSGTRLTVV.

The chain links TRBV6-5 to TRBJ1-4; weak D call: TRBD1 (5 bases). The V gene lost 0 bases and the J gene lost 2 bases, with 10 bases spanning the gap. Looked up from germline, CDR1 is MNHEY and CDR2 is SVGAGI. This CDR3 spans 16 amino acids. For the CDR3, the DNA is TGTGCCAGCAGTTACTCCTGGGGCACGACTAATGAAAAACTGTTTTTT. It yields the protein CASSYSWGTTNEKLFF.

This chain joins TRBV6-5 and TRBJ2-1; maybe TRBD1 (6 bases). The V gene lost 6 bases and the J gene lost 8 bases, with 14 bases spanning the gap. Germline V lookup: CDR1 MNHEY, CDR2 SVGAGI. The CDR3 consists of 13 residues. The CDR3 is CASSPYRVHEQFF. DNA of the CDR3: TGTGCCAGCAGCCCCTACAGGGTCCATGAGCAGTTCTTC.

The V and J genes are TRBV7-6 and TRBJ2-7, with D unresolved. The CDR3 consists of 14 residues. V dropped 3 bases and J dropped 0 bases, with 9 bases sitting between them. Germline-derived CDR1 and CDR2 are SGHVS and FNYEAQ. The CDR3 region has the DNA TGTGCCAGCAGCTTTTCCAGGAGCTCCTACGAGCAGTACTTC. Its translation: CASSFSRSSYEQYF.

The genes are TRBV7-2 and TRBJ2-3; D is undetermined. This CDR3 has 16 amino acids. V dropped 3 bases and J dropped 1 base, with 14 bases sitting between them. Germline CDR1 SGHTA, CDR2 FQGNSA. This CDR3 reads CASSFFSLLGTDTQYF. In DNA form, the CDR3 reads TGTGCCAGCAGCTTCTTCAGCCTGTTAGGCACAGATACGCAGTATTTT.

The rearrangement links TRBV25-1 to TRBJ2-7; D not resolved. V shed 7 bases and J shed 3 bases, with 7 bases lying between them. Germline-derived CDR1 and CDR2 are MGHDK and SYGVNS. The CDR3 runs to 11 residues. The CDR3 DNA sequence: TGTGCCAGCATTCAAGGCTACGAGCAGTACTTC. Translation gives CASIQGYEQYF.

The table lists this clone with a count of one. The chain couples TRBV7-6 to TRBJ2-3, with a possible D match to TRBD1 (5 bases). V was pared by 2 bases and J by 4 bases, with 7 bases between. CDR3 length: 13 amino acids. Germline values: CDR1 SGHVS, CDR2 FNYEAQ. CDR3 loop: CASSLLGPDTQYF. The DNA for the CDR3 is TGTGCCAGCAGCTTATTGGGGCCAGATACGCAGTATTTT.

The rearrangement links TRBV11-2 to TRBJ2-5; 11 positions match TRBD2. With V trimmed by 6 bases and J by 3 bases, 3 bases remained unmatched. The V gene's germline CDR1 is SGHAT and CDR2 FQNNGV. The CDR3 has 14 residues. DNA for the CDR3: TGTGCCAGCAGAACGGGACTAGCGGAAGAGACCCAGTACTTC. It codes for CASRTGLAEETQYF.

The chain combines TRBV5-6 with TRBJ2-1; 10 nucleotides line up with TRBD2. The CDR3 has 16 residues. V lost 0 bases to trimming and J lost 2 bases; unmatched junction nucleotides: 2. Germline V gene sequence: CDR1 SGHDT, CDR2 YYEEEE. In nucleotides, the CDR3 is TGTGCCAGCAGCTTGGGACTAGCGGGTCCCTACAATGAGCAGTTCTTC. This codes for CASSLGLAGPYNEQFF. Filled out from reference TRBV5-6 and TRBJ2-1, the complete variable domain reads DAGVTQSPTHLIKTRGQQVTLRCSPKSGHDTVSWYQQALGQGPQFIFQYYEEEERQRGNFPDRFSGHQFPNYSSELNVNALLLGDSALYLCASSLGLAGPYNEQFFGPGTRLTVL.

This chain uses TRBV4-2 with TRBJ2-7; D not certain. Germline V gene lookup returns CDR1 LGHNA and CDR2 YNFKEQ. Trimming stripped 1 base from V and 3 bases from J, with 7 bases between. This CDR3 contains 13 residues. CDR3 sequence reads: CASSQGADYEQYF. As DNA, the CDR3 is TGTGCCAGCAGCCAAGGGGCAGACTACGAGCAGTACTTC.

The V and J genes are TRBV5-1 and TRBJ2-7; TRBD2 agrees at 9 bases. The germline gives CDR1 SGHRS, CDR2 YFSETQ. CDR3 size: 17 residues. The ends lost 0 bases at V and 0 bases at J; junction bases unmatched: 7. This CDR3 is CASSLAGGLAYSYEQYF. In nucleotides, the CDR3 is TGCGCCAGCAGCTTGGCCGGGGGACTAGCCTACTCCTACGAGCAGTACTTC.

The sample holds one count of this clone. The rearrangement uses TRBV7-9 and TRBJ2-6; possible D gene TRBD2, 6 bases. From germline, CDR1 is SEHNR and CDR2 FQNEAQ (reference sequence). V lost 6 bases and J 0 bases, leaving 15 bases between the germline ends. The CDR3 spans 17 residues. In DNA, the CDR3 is TGTGCCAGCAGGGTTCCTACAGCGGGCTCTGGGGCCAACGTCCTGACTTTC. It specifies CASRVPTAGSGANVLTF.

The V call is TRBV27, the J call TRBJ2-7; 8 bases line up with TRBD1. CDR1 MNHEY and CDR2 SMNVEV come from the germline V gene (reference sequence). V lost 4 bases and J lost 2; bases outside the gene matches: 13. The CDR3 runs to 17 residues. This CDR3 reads CASSSIISGGRPYEQYF. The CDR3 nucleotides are TGTGCCAGCAGTTCGATTATTTCAGGGGGCAGGCCCTACGAGCAGTACTTC.

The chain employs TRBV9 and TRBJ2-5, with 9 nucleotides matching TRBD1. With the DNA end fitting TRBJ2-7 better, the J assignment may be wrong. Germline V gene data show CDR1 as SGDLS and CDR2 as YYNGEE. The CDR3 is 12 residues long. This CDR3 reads CASGTGTYEQYF. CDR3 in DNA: TGTGCCAGCGGGACAGGGACCTACGAGCAGTACTTC.

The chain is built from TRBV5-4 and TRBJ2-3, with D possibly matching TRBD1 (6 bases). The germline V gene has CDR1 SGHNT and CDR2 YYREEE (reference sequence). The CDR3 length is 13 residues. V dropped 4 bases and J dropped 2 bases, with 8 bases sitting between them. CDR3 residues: CASSGDNTDTQYF. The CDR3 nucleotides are TGTGCCAGCAGCGGGGACAACACAGATACGCAGTATTTT. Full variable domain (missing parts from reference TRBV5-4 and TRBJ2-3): ETGVTQSPTHLIKTRGQQVTLRCSSQSGHNTVSWYQQALGQGPQFIFQYYREEENGRGNFPPRFSGLQFPNYSSELNVNALELDDSALYLCASSGDNTDTQYFGPGTRLTVL.

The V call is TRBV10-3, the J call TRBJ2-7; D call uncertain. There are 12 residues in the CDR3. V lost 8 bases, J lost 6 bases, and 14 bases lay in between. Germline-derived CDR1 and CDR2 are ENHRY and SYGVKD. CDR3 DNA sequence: TGTGCCATCGGACCTATGCCACGCGAGCAGTACTTC. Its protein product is CAIGPMPREQYF.

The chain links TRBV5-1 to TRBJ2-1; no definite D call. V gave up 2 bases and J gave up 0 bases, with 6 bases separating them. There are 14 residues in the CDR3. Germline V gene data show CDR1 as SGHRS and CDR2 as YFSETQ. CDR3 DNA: TGCGCCAGCAGCTTTGTCAGCTCCTACAATGAGCAGTTCTTC. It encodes CASSFVSSYNEQFF.

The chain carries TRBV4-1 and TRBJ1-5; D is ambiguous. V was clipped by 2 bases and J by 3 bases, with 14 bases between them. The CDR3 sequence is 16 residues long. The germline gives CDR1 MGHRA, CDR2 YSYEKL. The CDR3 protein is CASSQLAGSHNQPQHF. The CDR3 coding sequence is TGCGCCAGCAGCCAACTGGCGGGGTCCCACAATCAGCCCCAGCATTTT.

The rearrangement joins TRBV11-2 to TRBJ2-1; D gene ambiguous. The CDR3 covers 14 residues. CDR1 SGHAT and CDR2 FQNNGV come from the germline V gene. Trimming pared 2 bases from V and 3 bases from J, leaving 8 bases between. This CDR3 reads CASSLTRIYNEQFF. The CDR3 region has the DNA TGTGCCAGCAGCTTAACCCGGATCTACAATGAGCAGTTCTTC.

CDR3 nucleotide sequence: TGTGCCTGGAGCCCCGCAGGGGGGACTGAAGCTTTCTTT. This gives the protein CAWSPAGGTEAFF. V and J are TRBV30 and TRBJ1-1; 7 nucleotides line up with TRBD1. Germline assignment: CDR1 GTSNPN and CDR2 SVGIG (reference sequence). V lost 3 bases to trimming and J lost 5 bases; unmatched junction nucleotides: 6. The CDR3 consists of 13 residues.

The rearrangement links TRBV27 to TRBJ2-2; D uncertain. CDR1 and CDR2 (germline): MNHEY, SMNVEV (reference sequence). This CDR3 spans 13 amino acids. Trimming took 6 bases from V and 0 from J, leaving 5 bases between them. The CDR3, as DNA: TGTGCCAGCAGGACTGCGAACACCGGGGAGCTGTTTTTT. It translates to CASRTANTGELFF.